The entry below describes one TCR beta chain. This sample was included in a study of cytomegalovirus exposure and HLA in healthy donors. The PCR ran on 60 Vbeta and 13 Jbeta primers. Produced via immunoSEQ multiplex PCR; TCRdb's table is partial and in-frame only. The profile covers some 150,000 clones, with around four fifths appearing a single time and around 1.3% taken by the ten largest. Material for sequencing was PBMCs. The TCR originated in a woman in her forties or fifties in good health and CMV-seronegative.

CDR3 nucleotide sequence: TGTGCCAGCAGTCGGGACAATCCCAACTATGGCTACACCTTC. Residues: CASSRDNPNYGYTF. The chain employs TRBV6-1 and TRBJ1-2; the D gene is possibly TRBD1 (6 bases). The CDR3 has 14 amino acids. V was pared by 5 bases and J by 2 bases, with 12 bases between. The germline V gene encodes CDR1 MNHNS and CDR2 SASEGT.